This T cell receptor (beta chain) was identified during a study of shared clonotypes between healthy human individuals. Method: immunoSEQ multiplex PCR; TCRdb's copy keeps in-frame clones and lacks some. The table includes hundreds of thousands of clones, around 78% detected once. This clone was found a few times. The CDR3 has 15 amino acids. Germline-derived CDR1 and CDR2 are MDHEN and SYDVKM. V lost 3 bases to trimming and J lost 2 bases, with 13 bases between them. Sequencing was done on a sample of memory CD4+ T cells sorted from blood. Subset described: CD45RA-negative fraction. This sequence originates from a woman in her 30s in good health. The chain is built from TRBV28 and TRBJ2-5; D call uncertain. CDR3 sequence reads: CASSFRPARQETQYF. CDR3 DNA sequence: TGTGCCAGCAGTTTTCGACCGGCGAGACAAGAGACCCAGTACTTC.